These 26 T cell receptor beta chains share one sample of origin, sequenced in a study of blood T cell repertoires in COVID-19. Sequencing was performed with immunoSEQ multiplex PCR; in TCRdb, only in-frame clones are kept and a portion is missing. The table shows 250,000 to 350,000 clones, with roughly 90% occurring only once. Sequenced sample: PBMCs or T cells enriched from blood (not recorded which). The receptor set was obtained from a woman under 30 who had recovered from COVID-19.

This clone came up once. The CDR3 nucleotides are TGTGCCAGCAGCGTAGCTACAGGGACCTACGAGCAGTACTTC. This translates into CASSVATGTYEQYF. The V and J genes are TRBV9 and TRBJ2-7; D is perhaps TRBD1 (6 bases). V was shortened by 0 bases and J by 2 bases, with 9 bases between the two germline ends. This CDR3 has 14 amino acids. Looked up from germline, CDR1 is SGDLS and CDR2 is YYNGEE.

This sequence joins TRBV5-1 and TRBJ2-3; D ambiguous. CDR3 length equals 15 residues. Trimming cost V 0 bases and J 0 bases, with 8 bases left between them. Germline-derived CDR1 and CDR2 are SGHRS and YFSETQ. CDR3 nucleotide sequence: TGCGCCAGCAGCTTGGATCAAGCTAGCACAGATACGCAGTATTTT. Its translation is CASSLDQASTDTQYF.

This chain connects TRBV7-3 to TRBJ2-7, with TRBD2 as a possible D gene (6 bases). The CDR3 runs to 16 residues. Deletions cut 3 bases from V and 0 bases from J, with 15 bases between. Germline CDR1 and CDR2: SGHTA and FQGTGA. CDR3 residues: CASSLVGGLGSYEQYF. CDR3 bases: TGTGCCAGCAGCTTGGTGGGAGGACTGGGCTCCTACGAGCAGTACTTC.

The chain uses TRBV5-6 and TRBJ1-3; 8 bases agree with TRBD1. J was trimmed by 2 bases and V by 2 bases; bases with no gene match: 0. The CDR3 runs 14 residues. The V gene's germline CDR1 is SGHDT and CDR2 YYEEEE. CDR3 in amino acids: CASSLQGAGNTIYF. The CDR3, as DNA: TGTGCCAGCAGCTTACAGGGGGCTGGAAACACCATATATTTT.

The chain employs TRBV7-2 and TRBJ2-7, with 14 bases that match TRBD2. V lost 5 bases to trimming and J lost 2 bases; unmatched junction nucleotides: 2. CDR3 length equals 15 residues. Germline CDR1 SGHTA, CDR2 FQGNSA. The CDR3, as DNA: TGTGCCAGCAGCCAGGGACTAGCGGGAGCCTACGAGCAGTACTTC. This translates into CASSQGLAGAYEQYF.

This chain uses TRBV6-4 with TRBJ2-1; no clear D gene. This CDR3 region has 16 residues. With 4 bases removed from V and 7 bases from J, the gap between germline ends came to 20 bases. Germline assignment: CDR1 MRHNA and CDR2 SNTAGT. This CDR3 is CASSVVAKFAANEQFF. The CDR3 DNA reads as TGTGCCAGCAGTGTAGTAGCCAAGTTCGCCGCAAATGAGCAGTTCTTC.

CDR3 DNA sequence: TGTGCCAGCAGCCTCGGCAGCGGGGGGGGAACCACCGGGGAGCTGTTTTTT. Translated, it gives CASSLGSGGGTTGELFF. The V gene is TRBV5-5, the J gene TRBJ2-2; 10 positions agree with TRBD2. Germline lookup yields CDR1 SGHKS and CDR2 YYEKEE (reference sequence). This CDR3 is built from 17 residues. With V trimmed by 4 bases and J by 4 bases, 10 bases remained unmatched.

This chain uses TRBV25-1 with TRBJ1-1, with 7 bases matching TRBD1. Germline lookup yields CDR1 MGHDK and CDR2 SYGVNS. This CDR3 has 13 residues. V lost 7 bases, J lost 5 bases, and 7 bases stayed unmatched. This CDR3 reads CASTPQGFTEAFF. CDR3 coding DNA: TGTGCCAGCACTCCACAGGGGTTTACTGAAGCTTTCTTT.

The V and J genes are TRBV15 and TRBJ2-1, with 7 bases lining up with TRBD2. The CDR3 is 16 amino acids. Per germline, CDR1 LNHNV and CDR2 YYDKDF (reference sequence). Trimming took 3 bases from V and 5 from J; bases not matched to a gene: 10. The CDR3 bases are TGTGCCACCAGCAGGGCTTATGGACTAGTCAACAATGAGCAGTTCTTC. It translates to CATSRAYGLVNNEQFF.

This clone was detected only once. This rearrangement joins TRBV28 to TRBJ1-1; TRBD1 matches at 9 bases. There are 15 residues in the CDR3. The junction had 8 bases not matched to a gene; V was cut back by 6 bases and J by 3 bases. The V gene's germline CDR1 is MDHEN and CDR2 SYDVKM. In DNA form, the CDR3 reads TGTGCCAGCAGGCTACAGGGGGCGCGTCACACTGAAGCTTTCTTT. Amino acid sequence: CASRLQGARHTEAFF.

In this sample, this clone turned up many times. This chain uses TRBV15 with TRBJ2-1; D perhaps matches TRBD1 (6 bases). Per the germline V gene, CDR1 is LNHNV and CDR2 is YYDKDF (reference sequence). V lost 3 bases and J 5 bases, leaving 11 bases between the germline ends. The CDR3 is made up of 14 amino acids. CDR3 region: CATSREWDNNEQFF. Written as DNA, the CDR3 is TGTGCCACCAGCAGGGAGTGGGACAACAATGAGCAGTTCTTC.

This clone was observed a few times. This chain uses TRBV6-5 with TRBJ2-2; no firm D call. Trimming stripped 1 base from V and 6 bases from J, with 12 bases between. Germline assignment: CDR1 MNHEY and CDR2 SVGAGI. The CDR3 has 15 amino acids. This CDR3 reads CASSYYPGRPGELFF. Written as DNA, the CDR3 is TGTGCCAGCAGTTACTACCCGGGTCGCCCCGGGGAGCTGTTTTTT.

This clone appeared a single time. The CDR3 region is CASSTRGHFMGTGELFF. The CDR3 DNA follows: TGTGCCAGTAGTACGAGGGGACATTTCATGGGCACCGGGGAGCTGTTTTTT. This chain connects TRBV19 to TRBJ2-2; D might be TRBD1 (6 bases). CDR3 length: 17 residues. Deletions cut 4 bases from V and 4 bases from J, with 19 bases between. Germline V gives CDR1 LNHDA, CDR2 SQIVND (reference sequence).

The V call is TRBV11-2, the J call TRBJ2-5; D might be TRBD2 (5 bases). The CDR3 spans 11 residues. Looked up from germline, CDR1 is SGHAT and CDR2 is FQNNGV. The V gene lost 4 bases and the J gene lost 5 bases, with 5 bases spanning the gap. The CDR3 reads CASSWEETQYF. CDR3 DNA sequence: TGTGCCAGCAGCTGGGAGGAGACCCAGTACTTC.

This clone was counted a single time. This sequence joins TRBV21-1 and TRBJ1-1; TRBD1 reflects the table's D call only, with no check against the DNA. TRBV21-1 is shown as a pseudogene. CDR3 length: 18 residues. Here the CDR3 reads CASSRDRDVGRTNTEAFF. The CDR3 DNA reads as TGTGCCAGCAGTCGGGACAGGGATGTAGGTCGAACCAACACTGAAGCTTTCTTT.

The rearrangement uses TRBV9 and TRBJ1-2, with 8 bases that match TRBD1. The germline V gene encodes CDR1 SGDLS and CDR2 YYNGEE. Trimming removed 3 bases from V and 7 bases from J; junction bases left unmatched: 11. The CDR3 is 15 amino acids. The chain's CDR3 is CASSAYTGGLGGYTF. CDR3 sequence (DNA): TGTGCCAGCAGCGCGTATACAGGGGGTCTTGGTGGCTACACCTTC.

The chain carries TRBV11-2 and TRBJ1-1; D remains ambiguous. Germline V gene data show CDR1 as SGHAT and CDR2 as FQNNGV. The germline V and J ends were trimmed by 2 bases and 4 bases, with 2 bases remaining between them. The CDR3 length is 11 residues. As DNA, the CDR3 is TGTGCCAGCAGCTTACTCACTGAAGCTTTCTTT. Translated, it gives CASSLLTEAFF.

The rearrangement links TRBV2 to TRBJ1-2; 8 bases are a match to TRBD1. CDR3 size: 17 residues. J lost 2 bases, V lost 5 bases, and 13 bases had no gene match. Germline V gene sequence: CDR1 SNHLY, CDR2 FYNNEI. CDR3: CASSSRAPGQVNYGYTF. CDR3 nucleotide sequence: TGTGCCAGCAGTTCACGAGCTCCGGGACAGGTCAACTATGGCTACACCTTC. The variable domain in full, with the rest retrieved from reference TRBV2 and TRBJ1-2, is EPEVTQTPSHQVTQMGQEVILRCVPISNHLYFYWYRQILGQKVEFLVSFYNNEISEKSEIFDDQFSVERPDGSNFTLKIRSTKLEDSAMYFCASSSRAPGQVNYGYTFGSGTRLTVV.

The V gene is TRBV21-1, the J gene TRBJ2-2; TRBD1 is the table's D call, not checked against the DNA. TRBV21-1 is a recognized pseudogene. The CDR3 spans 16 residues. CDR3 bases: TGTGCCAGCAGCCCAAGGCGACAGGGGAGGGCCGGGGAGCTGTTTTTT. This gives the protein CASSPRRQGRAGELFF.

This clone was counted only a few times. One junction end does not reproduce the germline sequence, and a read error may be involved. The CDR3 protein is CASSFLWEGRDF. The CDR3 nucleotides are TGTGCCAGCAGTTTCTTGTGGGAGGGCCGGGACTTC. The chain links TRBV28 to TRBJ2-7, with 7 nucleotides matching TRBD2. This CDR3 is 12 amino acids long. Germline V gene data show CDR1 as MDHEN and CDR2 as SYDVKM.

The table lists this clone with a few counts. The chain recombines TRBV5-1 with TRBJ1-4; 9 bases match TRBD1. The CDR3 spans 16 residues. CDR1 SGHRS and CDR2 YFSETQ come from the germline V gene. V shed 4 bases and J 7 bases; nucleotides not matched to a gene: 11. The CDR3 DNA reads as TGCGCCAGCAGCCTGGGACAGGGACTCTATAGTGAAAAACTGTTTTTT. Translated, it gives CASSLGQGLYSEKLFF.

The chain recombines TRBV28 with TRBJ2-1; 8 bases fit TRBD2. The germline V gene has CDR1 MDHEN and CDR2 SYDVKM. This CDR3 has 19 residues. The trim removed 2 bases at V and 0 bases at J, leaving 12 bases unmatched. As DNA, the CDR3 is TGTGCCAGCAGTTTAATTCCGGGAGGGCCCCTGAGCTCCTACAATGAGCAGTTCTTC. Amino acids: CASSLIPGGPLSSYNEQFF.

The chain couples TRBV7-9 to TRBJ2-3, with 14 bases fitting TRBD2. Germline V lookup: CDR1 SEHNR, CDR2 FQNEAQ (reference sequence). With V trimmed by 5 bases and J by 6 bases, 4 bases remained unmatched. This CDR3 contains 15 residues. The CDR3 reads CASSRTSGGPDTQYF. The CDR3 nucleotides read TGTGCCAGCAGCCGGACTAGCGGGGGGCCCGATACGCAGTATTTT.

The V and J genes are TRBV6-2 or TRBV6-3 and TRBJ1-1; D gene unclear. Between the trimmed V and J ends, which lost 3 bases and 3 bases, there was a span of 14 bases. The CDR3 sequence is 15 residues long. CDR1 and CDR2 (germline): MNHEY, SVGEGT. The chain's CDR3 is CASSYPGIGDTEAFF. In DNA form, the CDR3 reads TGTGCCAGCAGTTATCCGGGGATTGGGGACACTGAAGCTTTCTTT.

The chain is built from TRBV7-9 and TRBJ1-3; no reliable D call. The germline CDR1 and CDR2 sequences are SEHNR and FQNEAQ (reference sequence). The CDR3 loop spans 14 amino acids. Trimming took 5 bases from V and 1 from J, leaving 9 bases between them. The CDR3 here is CASSPFRSGNTIYF. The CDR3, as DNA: TGTGCCAGCAGCCCGTTCCGGTCTGGAAACACCATATATTTT.

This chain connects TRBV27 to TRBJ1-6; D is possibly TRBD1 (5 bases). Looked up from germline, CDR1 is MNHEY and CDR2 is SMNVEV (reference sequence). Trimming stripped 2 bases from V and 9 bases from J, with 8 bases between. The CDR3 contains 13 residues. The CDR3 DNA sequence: TGTGCCAGCAGTTTACGGCAGGGTTCACCCCTCCACTTT. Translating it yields CASSLRQGSPLHF.